Below, 6 T cell receptor beta chains from the same sample are listed, as sequenced in a study of T cell responses to AZD1222 COVID-19 vaccine. Produced via immunoSEQ multiplex PCR; TCRdb's table is partial and in-frame only. The data contain about 110,000 clones, roughly 88% of them singletons. Here the sequenced sample was peripheral blood, taken on day 0 of MenACWY control vaccination. These TCRs come from an adult in good health.

This clone was picked up one time. The V and J genes are TRBV12-3 or TRBV12-4 and TRBJ2-5, with 8 bases matching TRBD1. The CDR3 has 13 residues. J gave up 4 bases and V 6 bases, and 4 bases lay outside the gene matches. This CDR3 is CASSRTGRETQYF. In DNA form, the CDR3 reads TGTGCCAGCAGCAGGACAGGGCGAGAGACCCAGTACTTC.

This sequence joins TRBV7-2 and TRBJ2-7; D ambiguous. V was cut by 0 bases and J by 1 base, with 10 bases left in between. This CDR3 is built from 15 residues. The V gene's germline CDR1 is SGHTA and CDR2 FQGNSA. CDR3 sequence: CASSLAGWGSYEQYF. As DNA, the CDR3 is TGTGCCAGCAGCTTAGCGGGCTGGGGATCCTACGAGCAGTACTTC.

The V and J genes are TRBV30 and TRBJ1-1, with 8 bases matching TRBD1. The germline V gene has CDR1 GTSNPN and CDR2 SVGIG (reference sequence). The ends lost 5 bases at V and 8 bases at J; junction bases unmatched: 10. CDR3 size: 13 residues. The CDR3 is CAWHKSRGLEAFF. CDR3 in DNA: TGTGCCTGGCATAAAAGCAGGGGGCTCGAAGCTTTCTTT. Looking up the rest from reference TRBV30 and TRBJ1-1 gives the full variable domain: SQTIHQWPATLVQPVGSPLSLECTVEGTSNPNLYWYRQAAGRGLQLLFYSVGIGQISSEVPQNLSASRPQDRQFILSSKKLLLSDSGFYLCAWHKSRGLEAFFGQGTRLTVV.

This clone has more than one count but fewer than ten. The rearrangement joins TRBV19 to TRBJ1-5; a possible D gene is TRBD1 (6 bases). Germline V gives CDR1 LNHDA, CDR2 SQIVND (reference sequence). CDR3 size: 14 residues. Trimming pared 6 bases from V and 2 bases from J, leaving 11 bases between. The CDR3 DNA reads as TGTGCCAGTAGCGAGGGGGTAGGCAATCAGCCCCAGCATTTT. Translation gives CASSEGVGNQPQHF.

The rearrangement uses TRBV2 and TRBJ1-4, with D hard to call. This CDR3 spans 13 amino acids. From germline, CDR1 is SNHLY and CDR2 FYNNEI. Deletions cut 7 bases from V and 5 bases from J, with 11 bases between. The chain's CDR3 is CASKLGPNEKLFF. DNA of the CDR3: TGTGCCAGCAAGCTTGGGCCCAATGAAAAACTGTTTTTT. Supplemented by reference TRBV2 and TRBJ1-4, the full variable domain reads EPEVTQTPSHQVTQMGQEVILRCVPISNHLYFYWYRQILGQKVEFLVSFYNNEISEKSEIFDDQFSVERPDGSNFTLKIRSTKLEDSAMYFCASKLGPNEKLFFGSGTQLSVL.

The rearrangement uses TRBV6-5 and TRBJ1-5, with D maybe TRBD1 (5 bases). The CDR3 covers 12 residues. The V end lost 2 bases, the J end lost 9 bases, and 8 bases lay between the germline ends. Per germline, CDR1 MNHEY and CDR2 SVGAGI. CDR3 loop: CASSYQRGPQHF. CDR3 coding DNA: TGTGCCAGCAGTTACCAGAGGGGGCCCCAGCATTTT.